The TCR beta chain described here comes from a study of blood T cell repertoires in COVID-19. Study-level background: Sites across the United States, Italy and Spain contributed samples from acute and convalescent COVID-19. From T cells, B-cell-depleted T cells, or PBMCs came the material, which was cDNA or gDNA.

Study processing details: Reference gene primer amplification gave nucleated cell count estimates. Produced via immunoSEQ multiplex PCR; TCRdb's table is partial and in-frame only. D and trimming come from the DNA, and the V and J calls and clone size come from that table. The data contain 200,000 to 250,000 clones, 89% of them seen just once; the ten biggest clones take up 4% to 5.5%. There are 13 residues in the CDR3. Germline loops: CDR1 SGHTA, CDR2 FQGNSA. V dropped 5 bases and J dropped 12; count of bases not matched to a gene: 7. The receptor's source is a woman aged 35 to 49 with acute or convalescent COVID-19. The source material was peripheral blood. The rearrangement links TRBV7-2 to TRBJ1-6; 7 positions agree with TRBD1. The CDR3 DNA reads TGTGCCAGCAGCGATTACAGGGGAGGACCCCTCCACTTT. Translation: CASSDYRGGPLHF. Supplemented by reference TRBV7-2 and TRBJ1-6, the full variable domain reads GAGVSQSPSNKVTEKGKDVELRCDPISGHTALYWYRQSLGQGLEFLIYFQGNSAPDKSGLPSDRFSAERTGGSVSTLTIQRTQQEDSAVYLCASSDYRGGPLHFGNGTRLTVT.